One and the same sample provided the 30 T cell receptor beta chains below, sequenced in a study of blood T cell repertoires in COVID-19. The protocol was immunoSEQ multiplex PCR, while the TCRdb copy is restricted to in-frame clones and leaves out a portion. The table shows about 210,000 clones, with approximately 86% occurring only once. The sample comprised peripheral blood. The receptors shown here come from a man aged 35-49 years with acute or convalescent COVID-19.

The gene calls are TRBV20-1 and TRBJ1-2; tentative D call: TRBD1 (5 bases). V lost 3 bases to trimming and J lost 4 bases, with 12 bases between them. CDR3 length: 13 residues. From germline, CDR1 is DFQATT and CDR2 SNEGSKA (reference sequence). This CDR3 reads CSASAGKSYGYTF. The CDR3 region has the DNA TGCAGTGCTAGTGCAGGGAAATCCTATGGCTACACCTTC.

The rearrangement joins TRBV7-6 to TRBJ1-4; 8 bases align to TRBD1. The V segment lost 6 bases and the J segment 8 bases; nucleotides outside the gene matches: 2. This CDR3 is 12 amino acids long. Germline V gene data show CDR1 as SGHVS and CDR2 as FNYEAQ. CDR3 sequence: CASRRTGEKLFF. As DNA, the CDR3 is TGTGCCAGCAGAAGGACAGGGGAAAAACTGTTTTTT.

This clone was observed once. This sequence joins TRBV10-3 and TRBJ1-1; the match to TRBD1 covers 7 bases. Germline V gene data show CDR1 as ENHRY and CDR2 as SYGVKD. After removal of 2 bases from V and 1 base from J, the junction contained 13 bases not matched to a gene. CDR3 length: 18 amino acids. CDR3 residues: CAISELWQGDPSNTEAFF. The CDR3 coding sequence is TGTGCCATCAGTGAGCTTTGGCAGGGGGACCCCTCGAACACTGAAGCTTTCTTT.

The chain is built from TRBV29-1 and TRBJ1-1; 8 bases are a match to TRBD1. The CDR3 is made up of 13 amino acids. V dropped 5 bases and J dropped 0; count of bases not matched to a gene: 2. Germline CDR1 reads SQVTM; CDR2 reads ANQGSEA. DNA for the CDR3: TGCAGCGTTAGACAGGGGATGAACACTGAAGCTTTCTTT. This translates into CSVRQGMNTEAFF. Filled out from reference TRBV29-1 and TRBJ1-1, the complete variable domain reads SAVISQKPSRDICQRGTSLTIQCQVDSQVTMMFWYRQQPGQSLTLIATANQGSEATYESGFVIDKFPISRPNLTFSTLTVSNMSPEDSSIYLCSVRQGMNTEAFFGQGTRLTVV.

The chain combines TRBV7-9 with TRBJ2-3; D remains unclear. V shed 0 bases and J shed 0 bases, with 4 bases lying between them. The CDR3 runs to 14 residues. CDR1 SEHNR and CDR2 FQNEAQ come from the germline V gene (reference sequence). CDR3 amino acids: CASSLASSTDTQYF. Written as DNA, the CDR3 is TGTGCCAGCAGCTTAGCTTCTAGCACAGATACGCAGTATTTT.

The rearrangement joins TRBV7-2 to TRBJ1-1, with 9 bases lining up with TRBD1. Germline CDR1 reads SGHTA; CDR2 reads FQGNSA. The CDR3 extends over 14 amino acids. The trim removed 4 bases at V and 1 base at J, leaving 1 base unmatched. Here the CDR3 DNA reads TGTGCCAGCAGCTCGGACAGGGGGAACACTGAAGCTTTCTTT. As protein: CASSSDRGNTEAFF. The whole variable domain, filled in from reference TRBV7-2 and TRBJ1-1, reads GAGVSQSPSNKVTEKGKDVELRCDPISGHTALYWYRQSLGQGLEFLIYFQGNSAPDKSGLPSDRFSAERTGGSVSTLTIQRTQQEDSAVYLCASSSDRGNTEAFFGQGTRLTVV.

This clone was recorded only once. The DNA of the CDR3 is TGTGCCAGCAGCCAAGACCTAATCCGACAGAGCTACGAGCAGTACTTC. Translated: CASSQDLIRQSYEQYF. The chain uses TRBV3-1 (or the pseudogene TRBV3-2) and TRBJ2-7, with D possibly TRBD1 on 5 matching bases. Germline CDR1 LGHDT, CDR2 YNNKEL (reference sequence). V was trimmed by 0 bases and J by 3 bases, leaving 15 bases between them. The length of the CDR3 is 16 residues.

V usage is TRBV3-1 (or the pseudogene TRBV3-2) and J usage is TRBJ1-2; the D gene is possibly TRBD1 (6 bases). In germline, CDR1 is LGHDT, CDR2 YNNKEL (reference sequence). The V end was cut by 1 base, the J end by 5 bases, with 8 bases between. The CDR3 runs 13 residues. The CDR3 loop reads CASSQGTEYGYTF. CDR3 nucleotide sequence: TGTGCCAGCAGCCAAGGGACAGAGTATGGCTACACCTTC.

V and J are TRBV2 and TRBJ2-7; no definite D call. The CDR3 length is 12 residues. The germline CDR1 and CDR2 sequences are SNHLY and FYNNEI. V was shortened by 2 bases and J by 4 bases, with 6 bases between the two germline ends. The CDR3 region is CASSEIQYEQYF. CDR3 nucleotides: TGTGCCAGCAGTGAAATACAGTACGAGCAGTACTTC.

This chain links TRBV3-1 (or the pseudogene TRBV3-2) with TRBJ2-1, with a weak D call TRBD2 (5 bases). V was trimmed by 5 bases and J by 10 bases, leaving 21 bases between them. CDR1 is LGHDT and CDR2 is YNNKEL in the germline V gene (reference sequence). There are 15 residues in the CDR3. CDR3 residues: CASSYQPFRGEEQFF. DNA for the CDR3: TGTGCCAGCAGCTACCAACCCTTCCGGGGAGAAGAGCAGTTCTTC.

V gene TRBV7-6 combines with J gene TRBJ2-3, with unresolved D. CDR1 and CDR2 from the germline V gene are SGHVS and FNYEAQ. The CDR3 has 12 residues. V was trimmed by 3 bases and J by 5 bases, leaving 6 bases between them. CDR3 in amino acids: CASSFPRDTQYF. The CDR3 DNA follows: TGTGCCAGCAGCTTTCCCCGAGATACGCAGTATTTT.

V and J are TRBV21-1 and TRBJ2-5; the D call of TRBD1 is as the table states it, not checked on the DNA. TRBV21-1 is labeled a pseudogene. The CDR3 is 18 amino acids. CDR3 sequence reads: CASSKVRDRAPTQETQYF. The DNA for the CDR3 is TGTGCCAGCAGCAAAGTTCGTGACAGAGCCCCTACACAAGAGACCCAGTACTTC.

This chain joins TRBV7-2 and TRBJ2-7; TRBD2 matches 11 bases. The CDR3 is 15 amino acids. Germline V CDR1 and CDR2: SGHTA, FQGNSA. V lost 5 bases, J lost 2 bases, and 5 bases stayed unmatched. The chain's CDR3 is CASSPLTSGTYEQYF. CDR3 DNA: TGTGCCAGCAGCCCGTTGACTAGCGGGACCTACGAGCAGTACTTC.

CDR3 nucleotides: TGTGCCAGCAGCTCCCGGACTAGAAACTCCTACAATGAGCAGTTCTTC. Its protein product is CASSSRTRNSYNEQFF. The chain joins TRBV13 to TRBJ2-1, with 7 bases matching TRBD2. J lost 0 bases, V lost 4 bases, and 6 bases had no gene match. The germline V gene encodes CDR1 PRHDT and CDR2 FYEKMQ (reference sequence). The CDR3 is 16 residues long.

CDR3 nucleotide sequence: TGTGCCAGCTCACACCCATCATCGGGTACTACTGAAGCTTTCTTT. Translated: CASSHPSSGTTEAFF. The rearrangement joins TRBV18 to TRBJ1-1, with D unclear. The germline V gene has CDR1 KGHSH and CDR2 LQKENI. Trimming shortened V by 4 bases and J by 5 bases, and 17 bases separated the two germline ends. This CDR3 has 15 amino acids.

The rearrangement links TRBV2 to TRBJ2-7, with 12 positions matching TRBD1. Germline loops: CDR1 SNHLY, CDR2 FYNNEI. The CDR3 sequence is 16 residues long. The V segment lost 6 bases and the J segment 3 bases; nucleotides outside the gene matches: 9. Written as DNA, the CDR3 is TGTGCCAGCAGGGGGACAGGGGGCCCTCCCTACTACGAGCAGTACTTC. This codes for CASRGTGGPPYYEQYF.

This clone was seen more than once but under ten times. The chain uses TRBV6-5 and TRBJ1-5; TRBD1 aligns across 10 bases. Unmatched junction bases numbered 4, after V lost 4 bases and J lost 7 bases. Per germline, CDR1 MNHEY and CDR2 SVGAGI. This CDR3 comprises 14 residues. CDR3: CASSWGTGDQPQHF. The CDR3 DNA reads TGTGCCAGCAGTTGGGGGACAGGGGACCAGCCCCAGCATTTT.

V is TRBV6-5 and J is TRBJ1-2; maybe TRBD1 (6 bases). Germline V gene data show CDR1 as MNHEY and CDR2 as SVGAGI. V dropped 0 bases and J dropped 3 bases, with 14 bases sitting between them. This CDR3 is built from 16 residues. Here the CDR3 DNA reads TGTGCCAGCAGTTACTCGGCAGGGGACCCTGACTATGGCTACACCTTC. It codes for CASSYSAGDPDYGYTF.

The rearrangement uses TRBV28 and TRBJ2-5; tentative D call: TRBD2 (6 bases). Germline CDR1 MDHEN, CDR2 SYDVKM. The CDR3 totals 15 residues. Trimming stripped 1 base from V and 2 bases from J, with 11 bases between. Here the CDR3 reads CASSLLGGGQETQYF. The CDR3 DNA reads TGTGCCAGCAGTTTATTGGGAGGAGGGCAAGAGACCCAGTACTTC.

The rearrangement links TRBV4-3 to TRBJ2-2, with a possible D match to TRBD2 (6 bases). CDR3 size: 17 residues. Trimming took 4 bases from V and 5 from J, leaving 20 bases between them. The germline gives CDR1 LGHNA, CDR2 YSLEER. CDR3 nucleotide sequence: TGCGCCAGCAGCCTCTATCCTGACGGGAGTGGGACCGGGGAGCTGTTTTTT. This encodes CASSLYPDGSGTGELFF.

The chain recombines TRBV5-1 with TRBJ2-3, with a tentative D call TRBD2 (5 bases). Germline V gives CDR1 SGHRS, CDR2 YFSETQ. CDR3 length: 13 amino acids. Trimming stripped 4 bases from V and 5 bases from J, with 11 bases between. The CDR3 DNA is TGCGCCAGCAGCCCCGCGGGCCAAGATACGCAGTATTTT. It encodes CASSPAGQDTQYF.

The chain employs TRBV27 and TRBJ2-1; D is possibly TRBD2 (6 bases). This CDR3 is 12 amino acids long. Germline values: CDR1 MNHEY, CDR2 SMNVEV (reference sequence). The germline V and J ends were trimmed by 3 bases and 9 bases, with 9 bases remaining between them. CDR3 sequence: CASSFAGLEQFF. The CDR3, as DNA: TGTGCCAGCAGTTTTGCGGGGCTTGAGCAGTTCTTC.

V is TRBV19 and J is TRBJ2-3; D call uncertain. V dropped 0 bases and J dropped 8 bases, with 21 bases sitting between them. This CDR3 is built from 17 residues. Looked up from germline, CDR1 is LNHDA and CDR2 is SQIVND (reference sequence). The CDR3 region has the DNA TGTGCCAGTAGTATAGAGGAAGTGACCCCCGCTACGGGTACGCAGTATTTT. This sequence encodes CASSIEEVTPATGTQYF.

The genes are TRBV2 and TRBJ2-5, with 7 positions matching TRBD2. CDR1 and CDR2 from the germline V gene are SNHLY and FYNNEI. V shed 1 base and J 3 bases; nucleotides not matched to a gene: 8. The CDR3 is made up of 16 amino acids. The CDR3, as DNA: TGTGCCAGCAGTGAAGAAAGAGTGGCGGGGGAAGAGACCCAGTACTTC. Protein sequence: CASSEERVAGEETQYF.

V is TRBV5-1 and J is TRBJ1-2, with TRBD1 as a possible D gene (6 bases). Germline CDR1 reads SGHRS; CDR2 reads YFSETQ. The CDR3 totals 13 residues. V dropped 6 bases and J dropped 6 bases, with 15 bases sitting between them. This CDR3 is CASTSTGRDGYTF. CDR3 nucleotides: TGCGCCAGCACCTCCACAGGGAGGGATGGCTACACCTTC. The full variable domain, rest sourced from reference TRBV5-1 and TRBJ1-2, is KAGVTQTPRYLIKTRGQQVTLSCSPISGHRSVSWYQQTPGQGLQFLFEYFSETQRNKGNFPGRFSGRQFSNSRSEMNVSTLELGDSALYLCASTSTGRDGYTFGSGTRLTVV.

This chain links TRBV6-6 with TRBJ2-7, with no clear D. CDR1 MNHNY and CDR2 SVGAGI come from the germline V gene (reference sequence). V lost 8 bases to trimming and J lost 7 bases, with 15 bases between them. There are 12 residues in the CDR3. CDR3: CASAPMSREQYF. CDR3 sequence (DNA): TGTGCCAGCGCCCCTATGTCTCGGGAGCAGTACTTC.

The V call is TRBV3-1 (or the pseudogene TRBV3-2), the J call TRBJ1-2, with 7 positions matching TRBD1. The CDR3 sequence is 16 residues long. The V gene end was trimmed by 4 bases and the J gene end by 6 bases; junction bases not matched to a gene: 14. Germline values: CDR1 LGHDT, CDR2 YNNKEL (reference sequence). CDR3 DNA: TGTGCCAGCAGCCGATACACCGGGACAGCGTTAGATGGCTACACCTTC. It yields the protein CASSRYTGTALDGYTF.

The chain employs TRBV6-5 and TRBJ1-1, with D perhaps TRBD1 (6 bases). CDR3 length equals 16 residues. Trimming removed 2 bases at V and 3 bases at J, with 16 bases between. The germline CDR1 and CDR2 sequences are MNHEY and SVGAGI. CDR3 loop: CASSYKPGHSYTEAFF. The CDR3 nucleotides are TGTGCCAGCAGTTACAAACCGGGACACAGTTACACTGAAGCTTTCTTT.

V usage is TRBV5-4 and J usage is TRBJ2-4; TRBD1 agrees at 12 bases. The V segment lost 1 base and the J segment 15 bases; nucleotides outside the gene matches: 8. The CDR3 loop spans 14 amino acids. From germline, CDR1 is SGHNT and CDR2 YYREEE (reference sequence). The CDR3 DNA reads as TGTGCCAGCAGCTTGCGCGGGACAGGGGGCGAATGGTACTTC. This sequence encodes CASSLRGTGGEWYF. The full variable domain, rest sourced from reference TRBV5-4 and TRBJ2-4, is ETGVTQSPTHLIKTRGQQVTLRCSSQSGHNTVSWYQQALGQGPQFIFQYYREEENGRGNFPPRFSGLQFPNYSSELNVNALELDDSALYLCASSLRGTGGEWYFGAGTRLSVL.

In this sample, this clone turned up once. This chain links TRBV7-3 with TRBJ2-2; maybe TRBD1 (6 bases). CDR1 and CDR2 (germline): SGHTA, FQGTGA. The ends were cut back, 2 bases at V and 4 bases at J, with 14 bases in the middle. This CDR3 is 16 amino acids long. The CDR3 here is CASSLRQGISTGELFF. For the CDR3, the DNA is TGTGCCAGCAGCTTACGCCAGGGGATCTCCACCGGGGAGCTGTTTTTT.